These T cell receptor beta chains were read from a single sample in a study of siplizumab effects on memory and regulatory T cells. Clones were sequenced by immunoSEQ multiplex PCR, and TCRdb holds only the in-frame ones, with some missing. The sample includes tens of thousands of clones, just over 95% of them seen just once. What was sequenced was naive CD8+ T cells sorted from blood. The receptor set was obtained from a human donor in good health. The CDR3 runs from the conserved cysteine through the conserved F or W. A D gene is named only where the DNA matches it firmly. Clone size appears in some rows only: once, few, many, or a class for an expanded clone.

D | size | J | V | DNA | CDR3
. | . | TRBJ1-1 | TRBV9 | TGTGCCAGCAGCGTAGGGACAATGAACACTGAAGCTTTCTTT | CASSVGTMNTEAFF
. | once | TRBJ2-2 | TRBV29-1 | TGCAGCGTTGTAGCGCCGAACACCGGGGAGCTGTTTTTT | CSVVAPNTGELFF
. | . | TRBJ1-2 | TRBV11-3 | TGTGCCAGCAGCTCAATAATGGGGTATGGCTACACCTTC | CASSSIMGYGYTF
. | . | TRBJ2-2 | TRBV9 | TGTGCCAGCAGCGTAGGACTCACCGGGGAGCTGTTTTTT | CASSVGLTGELFF
. | . | TRBJ2-5 | TRBV7-9 | TGTGCCAGCAGCTTATGGTCCATAGCGGACCAAGAGACCCAGTACTTC | CASSLWSIADQETQYF
. | . | TRBJ1-4 | TRBV15 | TGTGCCACCAGCGTAGGGGACGGATCTAATGAAAAACTGTTTTTT | CATSVGDGSNEKLFF
. | . | TRBJ2-7 | TRBV4-2 | TGTGCCAGCAGCCAAGTCGGGGACCCCTACGAGCAGTACTTC | CASSQVGDPYEQYF
. | . | TRBJ2-1 | TRBV5-6 | TGTGCCAGCAGCTCCCTCGGACCCACTTACAATGAGCAGTTCTTC | CASSSLGPTYNEQFF
. | . | TRBJ1-1 | TRBV2 | TGTGCCAGCAGGGACCCGACAGGCCGGGAGACTGAAGCTTTCTTT | CASRDPTGRETEAFF
. | . | TRBJ1-4 | TRBV30 | TGTGCCTGGAGTGCAGGGGCTAGGCTAAATGAAAAACTGTTTTTT | CAWSAGARLNEKLFF
TRBD1 | . | TRBJ2-7 | TRBV4-1 | TGCGCCAGCAGCCAAGATCACAGGGGGAGCGAGCAGTACTTC | CASSQDHRGSEQYF
. | . | TRBJ2-1 | TRBV5-1 | TGCGCCAGCAGCTCTCAAAAGAGCTCCTACAATGAGCAGTTCTTC | CASSSQKSSYNEQFF
TRBD2 | . | TRBJ2-1 | TRBV19 | TGTGCCAGTGATAACGGGAGGAGCTCCTACAATGAGCAGTTCTTC | CASDNGRSSYNEQFF
. | . | TRBJ1-1 | TRBV27 | TGTGCCAGCAGTGCCCGGGGGTACACTGAAGCTTTCTTT | CASSARGYTEAFF
. | . | TRBJ2-3 | TRBV13 | TGTGCCAGCAGCTTAGGCGTCCCCAACCCCACAGATACGCAGTATTTT | CASSLGVPNPTDTQYF
. | . | TRBJ1-1 | TRBV29-1 | TGCAGCGTTTTGGGCAACACTGAAGCTTTCTTT | CSVLGNTEAFF
TRBD2 | . | TRBJ2-3 | TRBV11-2 | TGTGCCAGCAGCTTCCGGCGGGAGGTCTCAGCAGATACGCAGTATTTT | CASSFRREVSADTQYF
. | . | TRBJ2-2 | TRBV9 | TGTGCCAGCAGCGGCGGGGGCGCGGGCACCGGGGAGCTGTTTTTT | CASSGGGAGTGELFF
. | once | TRBJ2-3 | TRBV28 | TGTGCCAGCAGTTTCGAGGGGGCAGATACGCAGTATTTT | CASSFEGADTQYF
. | . | TRBJ2-1 | TRBV28 | TGTGCCAGCAGTGCAAAACAGGTTAGGTCCTACAATGAGCAGTTCTTC | CASSAKQVRSYNEQFF
. | . | TRBJ1-4 | TRBV7-9 | TGTGCCAGCAGCCACCCCCGGGGGAGGGGAGAAAAACTGTTTTTT | CASSHPRGRGEKLFF
TRBD1 | . | TRBJ1-2 | TRBV4-1 | TGCGCCAGCAGCCAAGTTCCGGGACAGGGGGCTGGCTACACCTTC | CASSQVPGQGAGYTF
. | . | TRBJ2-1 | TRBV7-3 | TGTGCCAGCAGCTTAAACAGTCCTTACAATGAGCAGTTCTTC | CASSLNSPYNEQFF
. | few | TRBJ1-5 | TRBV21-1 | TGTGCCAGCAGCACGACGAAACAGGGGGCTTATAGCAATCAGCCCCAGCATTTT | CASSTTKQGAYSNQPQHF
TRBD1 | once | TRBJ2-7 | TRBV7-9 | TGTGCCAGCAGCTCAGGGACAGGAGCCTACGAGCAGTACTTC | CASSSGTGAYEQYF